Described below is a single T cell receptor (beta chain) sequence and its context. Trimming pared 5 bases from V and 4 bases from J, leaving 13 bases between. Germline CDR1 and CDR2: GTSNPN and SVGIG (reference sequence). The length of the CDR3 is 13 residues. This entry is derived from a study of shared clonotypes between healthy human individuals. Sequencing was performed with immunoSEQ multiplex PCR; in TCRdb, only in-frame clones are kept and a portion is missing. The data show around 500,000 clones, with approximately 84% seen just once and about 12% held by the top ten. The genes are TRBV30 and TRBJ2-3; D tentatively reads TRBD1 or TRBD2 (5 bases each). This sequence was found in a woman in her 40s in good health. Some clones in this sample may be carry-over from other donors' samples. What was sequenced was PBMCs. CDR3 DNA: TGTGCCTGGGAGGGCAAGGGGCCAGATACGCAGTATTTT. This encodes CAWEGKGPDTQYF. Supplemented by reference TRBV30 and TRBJ2-3, the full variable domain reads SQTIHQWPATLVQPVGSPLSLECTVEGTSNPNLYWYRQAAGRGLQLLFYSVGIGQISSEVPQNLSASRPQDRQFILSSKKLLLSDSGFYLCAWEGKGPDTQYFGPGTRLTVL.